The 15 T cell receptor beta chains listed next were all sequenced from one sample in a study of shared clonotypes between healthy human individuals. The data were produced by immunoSEQ multiplex PCR, yet TCRdb's version contains in-frame clones alone and is incomplete. The data hold 2 million to 2.5 million clones, with 85% to 95% observed a single time. Terminally differentiated effector memory CD45RA+ cells were left out of the naive CD8 fraction, which was CD45RO-negative and positively selected for CCR7. The sample comprised naive CD8+ T cells sorted from blood. The receptor source for this set is a man aged 18 to 30 in good health.

This clone has a single count. V gene TRBV7-9 combines with J gene TRBJ2-4; TRBD1 matches 9 bases. Germline CDR1 and CDR2: SEHNR and FQNEAQ (reference sequence). V trimming: 0 bases; J trimming: 1 base; junction bases outside the gene matches: 4. There are 17 residues in the CDR3. CDR3 protein: CASSLAQGAFAKNIQYF. As DNA, the CDR3 is TGTGCCAGCAGCTTAGCACAGGGGGCTTTTGCCAAAAACATTCAGTACTTC. The full variable domain, in which reference TRBV7-9 and TRBJ2-4 provide the parts outside the CDR3, is DTGVSQNPRHKITKRGQNVTFRCDPISEHNRLYWYRQTLGQGPEFLTYFQNEAQLEKSRLLSDRFSAERPKGSFSTLEIQRTEQGDSAMYLCASSLAQGAFAKNIQYFGAGTRLSVL.

The V gene is TRBV4-1, the J gene TRBJ1-1; D uncertain. The CDR3 totals 13 residues. V lost 4 bases to trimming and J lost 6 bases, with 12 bases between them. The germline V gene has CDR1 MGHRA and CDR2 YSYEKL. CDR3 region: CASSPITSPEAFF. The CDR3 nucleotides are TGCGCCAGCAGCCCAATAACCTCACCTGAAGCTTTCTTT.

This clone was recorded only once. The chain carries TRBV4-1 and TRBJ1-4; TRBD1 is a possible D gene (5 bases). The CDR3 totals 15 residues. V gave up 1 base and J gave up 5 bases, with 11 bases separating them. The germline V gene encodes CDR1 MGHRA and CDR2 YSYEKL. This chain's CDR3 is CASSQGPAGNEKLFF. CDR3 coding DNA: TGCGCCAGCAGCCAAGGGCCCGCAGGGAATGAAAAACTGTTTTTT.

This chain uses TRBV4-3 with TRBJ2-3; 10 bases line up with TRBD2. Germline values: CDR1 LGHNA, CDR2 YSLEER. V was clipped by 2 bases and J by 0 bases; unmatched bases: 20. There are 22 residues in the CDR3. As DNA, the CDR3 is TGCGCCAGCAGCCAATACGATGAAATAGCGGGAGGCCCCCGATCTAGCACAGATACGCAGTATTTT. Residues: CASSQYDEIAGGPRSSTDTQYF.

The chain uses TRBV7-9 and TRBJ1-2; no clear D. V was shortened by 5 bases and J by 2 bases, with 21 bases between the two germline ends. CDR1 is SEHNR and CDR2 is FQNEAQ in the germline V gene (reference sequence). This CDR3 contains 17 residues. The CDR3 sequence is CASSPGVRPTLNYGYTF. CDR3 coding DNA: TGTGCCAGCAGCCCAGGCGTGAGGCCTACCCTCAACTATGGCTACACCTTC.

The chain couples TRBV7-2 to TRBJ2-3; 10 nucleotides align to TRBD2. J gave up 5 bases and V 2 bases, and 4 bases lay outside the gene matches. This CDR3 spans 15 amino acids. The germline V gene encodes CDR1 SGHTA and CDR2 FQGNSA. CDR3 DNA sequence: TGTGCCAGCAGCTTAACTAGCGGGGTGGGAGATACGCAGTATTTT. Translating it yields CASSLTSGVGDTQYF.

This sequence joins TRBV4-3 and TRBJ2-2; the match to TRBD1 covers 7 bases. From germline, CDR1 is LGHNA and CDR2 YSLEER. Trimming took 1 base from V and 3 from J; bases not matched to a gene: 5. The CDR3 is 16 amino acids. CDR3 loop: CASSQVYRGDTGELFF. The CDR3 nucleotides read TGCGCCAGCAGCCAAGTTTACAGGGGTGACACCGGGGAGCTGTTTTTT.

J is TRBJ2-7 and V is TRBV11-2, with D perhaps matching TRBD2 (6 bases). Deletions cut 5 bases from V and 8 bases from J, with 13 bases between. The CDR3 has 12 residues. Germline CDR1 SGHAT, CDR2 FQNNGV. In DNA, the CDR3 is TGTGCCAGCAGCATCGTGGAGGGTCAGCAGTACTTC. This gives the protein CASSIVEGQQYF.

This chain's CDR3 is CASSLWQGERGGYTF. In DNA form, the CDR3 reads TGTGCCAGCAGTTTGTGGCAGGGTGAGAGGGGGGGCTACACCTTC. This chain connects TRBV27 to TRBJ1-2; D is perhaps TRBD1 (6 bases). Germline CDR1 MNHEY, CDR2 SMNVEV (reference sequence). Deletions cut 3 bases from V and 8 bases from J, with 19 bases between. CDR3 length: 15 residues.

The V and J genes are TRBV7-2 and TRBJ2-5; 10 bases match TRBD1. V gave up 5 bases and J gave up 5 bases; unmatched junction bases: 8. CDR3 size: 15 residues. CDR1 is SGHTA, CDR2 FQGNSA, per germline. In DNA, the CDR3 is TGTGCCAGCAGCGTACGGGACAGGGGATTTGAGACCCAGTACTTC. It translates to CASSVRDRGFETQYF.

The genes are TRBV19 and TRBJ1-2, with 9 bases that match TRBD1. CDR3 size: 13 residues. Unmatched junction bases numbered 9, after V lost 9 bases and J lost 7 bases. Per the germline V gene, CDR1 is LNHDA and CDR2 is SQIVND (reference sequence). Here the CDR3 DNA reads TGTGCCAGCTGGGGGGACAGGGTTGGTGGCTACACCTTC. It encodes CASWGDRVGGYTF.

V usage is TRBV9 and J usage is TRBJ2-1; 7 bases match TRBD2. Trimming removed 4 bases from V and 4 bases from J; junction bases left unmatched: 11. The CDR3 runs to 16 residues. Germline values: CDR1 SGDLS, CDR2 YYNGEE. This CDR3 is CASSSSGLPFYNEQFF. Written as DNA, the CDR3 is TGTGCCAGCAGCTCTTCGGGACTACCCTTTTACAATGAGCAGTTCTTC.

This sequence joins TRBV19 and TRBJ1-4, with D unresolved. The CDR3 sequence is 16 residues long. CDR1 is LNHDA, CDR2 SQIVND, per germline (reference sequence). V lost 3 bases and J 7 bases, leaving 18 bases between the germline ends. The CDR3 here is CASSIENGREGEKLFF. CDR3 in DNA: TGTGCCAGTAGTATTGAAAACGGCCGGGAGGGTGAAAAACTGTTTTTT. The full variable domain, rest sourced from reference TRBV19 and TRBJ1-4, is DGGITQSPKYLFRKEGQNVTLSCEQNLNHDAMYWYRQDPGQGLRLIYYSQIVNDFQKGDIAEGYSVSREKKESFPLTVTSAQKNPTAFYLCASSIENGREGEKLFFGSGTQLSVL.

This chain links TRBV5-1 with TRBJ2-2; 8 positions match TRBD1. The junction had 4 bases not matched to a gene; V was cut back by 3 bases and J by 0 bases. The CDR3 extends over 16 amino acids. CDR1 and CDR2 from the germline V gene are SGHRS and YFSETQ. The CDR3 nucleotides read TGCGCCAGCAGCTGGGACAGGAGTTCGAACACCGGGGAGCTGTTTTTT. Its protein is CASSWDRSSNTGELFF.

This clone occurred once. The chain has TRBV27 and TRBJ1-4, with TRBD1 matching over 9 bases. V was clipped by 2 bases and J by 8 bases; unmatched bases: 6. Germline lookup yields CDR1 MNHEY and CDR2 SMNVEV (reference sequence). The CDR3 loop spans 15 amino acids. Here the CDR3 DNA reads TGTGCCAGCAGTTTAGGGACAGGGTTTCCAGAAAAACTGTTTTTT. Its translation is CASSLGTGFPEKLFF.